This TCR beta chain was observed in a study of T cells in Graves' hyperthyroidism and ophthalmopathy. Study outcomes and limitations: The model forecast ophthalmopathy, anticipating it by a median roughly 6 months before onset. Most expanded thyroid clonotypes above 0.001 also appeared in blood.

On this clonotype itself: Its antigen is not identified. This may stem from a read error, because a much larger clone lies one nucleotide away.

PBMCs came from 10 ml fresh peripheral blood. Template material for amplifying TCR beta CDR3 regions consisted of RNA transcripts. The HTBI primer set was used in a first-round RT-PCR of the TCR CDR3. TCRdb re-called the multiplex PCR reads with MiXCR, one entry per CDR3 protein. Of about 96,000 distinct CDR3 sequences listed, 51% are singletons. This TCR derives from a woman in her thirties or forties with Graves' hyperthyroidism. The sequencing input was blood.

DNA of the CDR3: TGTGCCAGCGGTGAAGAGGTCAACACTGAAGCTTTCTTT. Translating gives CASGEEVNTEAFF. The chain recombines TRBV6-1 with TRBJ1-1; no definite D call. CDR3 size: 13 residues. Germline V lookup: CDR1 MNHNS, CDR2 SASEGT.